These 8 T cell receptor beta chains originate from one sample sequenced in a study of CXCR3-negative and CXCR3-positive naive CD8 T cells. These receptors' targets are unknown. General study points: When CXCR3-positive naive cells were set against CXCR3-negative naive cells, the former had more hydrophobic TRB CDR3s.

It was by 5' RACE with UMI labels that the TRB cDNA libraries were prepared. TCRdb reprocessed the 5' RACE reads and reports one entry per CDR3 protein, with no DNA. The sample table sets out thousands of distinct CDR3 sequences. Sequencing was performed on naive CXCR3+ CD8+ T cells from blood. Subset meaning: CD45RO-CCR7+CD27+CD95- naive CD8+ T cells expressing CXCR3 (TNR3+). The receptors originated from a human donor in good health. Some clones in this sample may be carry-over from other donors' samples.

By frequency, this clonotype registers medium-sized. The chain couples TRBV29-1 to TRBJ2-1; with no DNA, the TCRdb D assignment of TRBD2 cannot be verified. Germline V CDR1 and CDR2: SQVTM, ANQGSEA. The length of the CDR3 is 15 residues. CDR3: CSVEGTFGGGSEQFF.

According to its frequency, this clonotype is medium-sized. The chain combines TRBV18 with TRBJ2-7; TCRdb names TRBD1, which stays unverified in the absence of DNA. The CDR3 has 14 residues. Germline values: CDR1 KGHSH, CDR2 LQKENI. The CDR3 here is CATSKIQGVDEQYF.

This clonotype is classed as medium-sized (0.01 to 0.1%) by frequency. The genes are TRBV29-1 and TRBJ2-1; TCRdb's D call, TRBD1, is unchecked because there is no DNA. The germline V gene has CDR1 SQVTM and CDR2 ANQGSEA. This CDR3 has 15 residues. The CDR3 reads CSATGGPPTAHEQFF.

The chain has TRBV2 and TRBJ2-3; no DNA is available, so the TRBD2 call from TCRdb remains unchecked. Germline CDR1 and CDR2: SNHLY and FYNNEI. The CDR3 spans 18 residues. CDR3 sequence reads: CASSEVGLEAGDTDTEYF.

The chain employs TRBV29-1 and TRBJ2-5; TCRdb designates TRBD1, a call that cannot be tested without DNA. CDR1 is SQVTM and CDR2 is ANQGSEA in the germline V gene. This CDR3 spans 11 amino acids. This CDR3 is CSVPPQETQYF.

This sequence joins TRBV29-1 and TRBJ2-1. The CDR3 runs 12 residues. Germline V gene sequence: CDR1 SQVTM, CDR2 ANQGSEA. The CDR3 is CSVEVQAGEQFF.

This clonotype is deemed medium-sized by its frequency. J is TRBJ2-7 and V is TRBV14. Per germline, CDR1 SGHDN and CDR2 FVKESK. This CDR3 contains 14 residues. CDR3 loop: CASSQDLTGFEQYF.

The V call is TRBV20-1, the J call TRBJ2-1. The CDR3 spans 13 residues. Germline V gene data show CDR1 as DFQATT and CDR2 as SNEGSKA (reference sequence). CDR3 sequence: CSARSNSYNEQFF.